This T cell receptor beta chain was recorded in a study of CD8+CD57+ T cells in acquired aplastic anemia. Study information: An average of roughly 3 ug of DNA was obtained from sorted CD4+ and CD8+ cells. General study findings and limits: Significant differences in CD8+ Simpson's diversity were not observed between patients and controls.

Profiling that covered TCR beta VDJ and CDR3 relied on genomic DNA as its template. MiXCR, applied by TCRdb to the reads, yields one record per CDR3 protein. The table has 220,000 or so distinct CDR3 sequences, 65% seen once. Previously, flow cytometry had revealed CD8+CD57+ cell expansion in the patients chosen for sequencing. Each patient had severe acquired aplastic anemia. Patients had not yet gotten any therapy when their blood was taken for sampling. In regard to this clonotype: Its antigen is unknown.

The material sequenced was sorted CD4+, CD8+, or CD8+CD57+ T cells (not recorded which) from PBMCs. The TCR comes from a human donor with aplastic anemia.

The CDR3 DNA reads as TGTGCCAGCAGTACCCTGCCGGGACAGGGGTTGAATGAGCAGTTCTTC. It encodes CASSTLPGQGLNEQFF. The gene calls are TRBV15 and TRBJ2-1; TRBD1 matches 10 bases. The CDR3 contains 16 residues. From germline, CDR1 is LNHNV and CDR2 YYDKDF (reference sequence). V was pared by 10 bases and J by 7 bases, with 16 bases of the junction left unmatched. The variable domain in full, with the rest retrieved from reference TRBV15 and TRBJ2-1, is DAMVIQNPRYQVTQFGKPVTLSCSQTLNHNVMYWYQQKSSQAPKLLFHYYDKDFNNEADTPDNFQSRRPNTSFCFLDIRSPGLGDTAMYLCASSTLPGQGLNEQFFGPGTRLTVL.